This TCR beta chain was recorded in a study of blood T cell repertoires in COVID-19. Study-wide context: In each case, the material was cDNA or gDNA derived from T cells, B-cell-depleted T cells, or PBMCs.

Repertoires were generated with immunoSEQ multiplex PCR, while TCRdb's copy carries only in-frame clones and drops some. The table records over 200,000 clones, 85% to 90% of them present only once. CDR1 LGHNT and CDR2 FRNRAP come from the germline V gene. This CDR3 has 19 residues. V shed 1 base, J shed 1 base, and the junction held 7 bases outside the gene matches. The chain couples TRBV12-5 to TRBJ2-6; 10 bases match TRBD1. Sequenced input: peripheral blood. This receptor was taken from a man aged 80 or over with acute or convalescent COVID-19. The CDR3 is CASGLESRDRGSGANVLTF. In DNA form, the CDR3 reads TGTGCTAGTGGTTTGGAGAGCCGGGACAGGGGTTCTGGGGCCAACGTCCTGACTTTC.